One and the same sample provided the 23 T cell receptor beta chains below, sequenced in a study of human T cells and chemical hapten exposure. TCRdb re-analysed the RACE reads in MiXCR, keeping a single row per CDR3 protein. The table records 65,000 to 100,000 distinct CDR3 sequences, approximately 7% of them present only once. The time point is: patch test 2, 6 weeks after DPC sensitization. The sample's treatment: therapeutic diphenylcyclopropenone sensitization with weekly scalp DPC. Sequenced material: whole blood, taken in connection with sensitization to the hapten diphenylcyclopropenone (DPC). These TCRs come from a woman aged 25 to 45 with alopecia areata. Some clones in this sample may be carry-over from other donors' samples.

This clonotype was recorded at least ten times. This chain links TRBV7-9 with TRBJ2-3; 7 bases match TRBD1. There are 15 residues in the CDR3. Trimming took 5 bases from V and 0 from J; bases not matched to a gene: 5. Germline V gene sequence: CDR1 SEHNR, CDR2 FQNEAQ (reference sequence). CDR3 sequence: CASSQGQTSTDTQYF. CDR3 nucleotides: TGTGCCAGCAGCCAGGGACAGACTAGCACAGATACGCAGTATTTT.

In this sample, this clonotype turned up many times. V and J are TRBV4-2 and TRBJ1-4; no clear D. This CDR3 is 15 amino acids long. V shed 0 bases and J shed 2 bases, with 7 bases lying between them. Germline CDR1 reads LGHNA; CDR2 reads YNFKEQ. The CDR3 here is CASSQDRWTNEKLFF. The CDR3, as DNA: TGTGCCAGCAGCCAAGATCGGTGGACTAATGAAAAACTGTTTTTT.

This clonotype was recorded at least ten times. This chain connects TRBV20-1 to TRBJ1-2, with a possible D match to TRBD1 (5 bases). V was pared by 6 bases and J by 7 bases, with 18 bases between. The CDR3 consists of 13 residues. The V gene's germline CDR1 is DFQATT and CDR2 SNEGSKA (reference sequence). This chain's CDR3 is CSAGGTVGTGYTF. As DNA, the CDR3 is TGCAGTGCCGGAGGGACGGTCGGTACTGGCTACACCTTC.

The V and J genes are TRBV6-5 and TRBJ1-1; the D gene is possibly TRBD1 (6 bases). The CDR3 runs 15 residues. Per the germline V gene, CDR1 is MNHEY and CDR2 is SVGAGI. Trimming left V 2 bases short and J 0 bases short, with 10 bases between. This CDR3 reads CASSYRGQLNTEAFF. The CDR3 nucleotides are TGTGCCAGCAGTTACCGCGGACAGTTGAACACTGAAGCTTTCTTT.

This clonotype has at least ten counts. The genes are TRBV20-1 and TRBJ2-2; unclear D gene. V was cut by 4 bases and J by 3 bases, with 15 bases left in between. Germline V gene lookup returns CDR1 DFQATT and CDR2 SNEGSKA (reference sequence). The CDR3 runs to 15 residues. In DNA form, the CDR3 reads TGCAGTGCTAAAAACCCGATCCTTGACACCGGGGAGCTGTTTTTT. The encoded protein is CSAKNPILDTGELFF.

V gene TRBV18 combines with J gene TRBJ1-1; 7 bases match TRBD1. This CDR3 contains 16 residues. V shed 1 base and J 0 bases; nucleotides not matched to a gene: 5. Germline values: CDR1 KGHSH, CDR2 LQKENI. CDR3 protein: CASSPQGAQMNTEAFF. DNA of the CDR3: TGTGCCAGCTCACCACAGGGGGCCCAGATGAACACTGAAGCTTTCTTT.

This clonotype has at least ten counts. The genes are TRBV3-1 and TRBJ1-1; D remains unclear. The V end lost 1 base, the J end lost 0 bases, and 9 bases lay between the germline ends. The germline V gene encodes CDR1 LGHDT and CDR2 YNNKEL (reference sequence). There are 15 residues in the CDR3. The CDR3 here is CASSQGSTMNTEAFF. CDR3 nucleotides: TGTGCCAGCAGCCAAGGGTCGACCATGAACACTGAAGCTTTCTTT.

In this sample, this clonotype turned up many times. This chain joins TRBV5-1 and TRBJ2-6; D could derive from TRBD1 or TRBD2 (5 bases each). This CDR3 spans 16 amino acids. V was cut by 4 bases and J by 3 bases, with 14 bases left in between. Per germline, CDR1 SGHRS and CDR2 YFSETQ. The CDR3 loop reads CASSKGTDLGANVLTF. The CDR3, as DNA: TGCGCCAGCAGCAAGGGGACGGACCTTGGGGCCAACGTCCTGACTTTC. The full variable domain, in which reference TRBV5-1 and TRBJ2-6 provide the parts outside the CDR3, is KAGVTQTPRYLIKTRGQQVTLSCSPISGHRSVSWYQQTPGQGLQFLFEYFSETQRNKGNFPGRFSGRQFSNSRSEMNVSTLELGDSALYLCASSKGTDLGANVLTFGAGSRLTVL.

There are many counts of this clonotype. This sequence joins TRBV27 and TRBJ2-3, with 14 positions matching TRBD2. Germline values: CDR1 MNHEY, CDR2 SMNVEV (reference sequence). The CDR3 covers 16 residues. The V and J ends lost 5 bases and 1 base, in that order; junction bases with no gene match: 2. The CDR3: CASSQGLAGGTDTQYF. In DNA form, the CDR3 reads TGTGCCAGCAGTCAGGGACTAGCGGGAGGCACAGATACGCAGTATTTT.

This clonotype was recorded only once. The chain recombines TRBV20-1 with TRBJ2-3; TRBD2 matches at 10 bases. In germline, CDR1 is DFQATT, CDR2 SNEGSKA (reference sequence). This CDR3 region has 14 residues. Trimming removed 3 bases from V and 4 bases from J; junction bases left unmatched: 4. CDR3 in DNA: TGCAGTGCTAGTCTAGCGGGGGTCCCAGATACGCAGTATTTT. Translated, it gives CSASLAGVPDTQYF.

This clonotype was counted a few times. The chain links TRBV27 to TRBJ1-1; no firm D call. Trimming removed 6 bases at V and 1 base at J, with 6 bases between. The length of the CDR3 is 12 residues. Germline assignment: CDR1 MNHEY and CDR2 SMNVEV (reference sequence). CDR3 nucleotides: TGTGCCAGCAGAGCCGCGAACACTGAAGCTTTCTTT. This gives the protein CASRAANTEAFF.

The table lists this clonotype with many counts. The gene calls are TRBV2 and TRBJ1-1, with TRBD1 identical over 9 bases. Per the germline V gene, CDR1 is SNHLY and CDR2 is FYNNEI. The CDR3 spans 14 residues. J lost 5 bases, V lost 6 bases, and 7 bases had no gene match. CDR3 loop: CASRWDREVTEAFF. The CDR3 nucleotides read TGTGCCAGCAGATGGGACAGGGAAGTAACTGAAGCTTTCTTT.

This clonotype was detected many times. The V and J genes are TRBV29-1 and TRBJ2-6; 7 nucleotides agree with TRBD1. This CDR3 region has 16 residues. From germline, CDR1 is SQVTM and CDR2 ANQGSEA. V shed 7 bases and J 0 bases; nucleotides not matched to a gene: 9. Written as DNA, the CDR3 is TGCAGCGCTATTGGACAGGTGGACTCTGGGGCCAACGTCCTGACTTTC. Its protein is CSAIGQVDSGANVLTF.

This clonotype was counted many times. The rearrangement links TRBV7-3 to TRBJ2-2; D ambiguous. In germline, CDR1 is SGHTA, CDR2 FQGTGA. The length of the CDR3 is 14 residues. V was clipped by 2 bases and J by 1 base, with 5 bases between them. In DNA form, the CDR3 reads TGTGCCAGCAGCTTATCGAGGAACACCGGGGAGCTGTTTTTT. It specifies CASSLSRNTGELFF. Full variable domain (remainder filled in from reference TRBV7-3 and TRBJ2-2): GAGVSQTPSNKVTEKGKYVELRCDPISGHTALYWYRQSLGQGPEFLIYFQGTGAADDSGLPNDRFFAVRPEGSVSTLKIQRTERGDSAVYLCASSLSRNTGELFFGEGSRLTVL.

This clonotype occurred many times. CDR3 DNA sequence: TGCAGCGCGTCGCAGGGGGCGCGCGGCTACACCTTC. Protein product: CSASQGARGYTF. The rearrangement uses TRBV29-1 and TRBJ1-2; 8 positions agree with TRBD1. The germline V gene encodes CDR1 SQVTM and CDR2 ANQGSEA. This CDR3 is 12 amino acids long. The V and J ends lost 7 bases and 8 bases, in that order; junction bases with no gene match: 9.

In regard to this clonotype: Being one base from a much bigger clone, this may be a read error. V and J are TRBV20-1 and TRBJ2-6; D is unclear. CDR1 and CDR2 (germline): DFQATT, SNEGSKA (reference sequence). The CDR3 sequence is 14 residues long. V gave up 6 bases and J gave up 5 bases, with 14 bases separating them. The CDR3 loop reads CSAAPRSRANVLTF. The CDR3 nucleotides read TGCAGTGCGGCGCCCCGATCTAGGGCCAACGTCCTGACTTTC.

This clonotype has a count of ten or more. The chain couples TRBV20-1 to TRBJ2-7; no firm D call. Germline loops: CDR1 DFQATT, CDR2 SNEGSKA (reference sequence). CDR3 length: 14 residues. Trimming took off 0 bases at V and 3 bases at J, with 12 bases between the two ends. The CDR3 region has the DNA TGCAGTGCTAGAGATCCAGTGGTCGACTACGAGCAGTACTTC. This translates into CSARDPVVDYEQYF.

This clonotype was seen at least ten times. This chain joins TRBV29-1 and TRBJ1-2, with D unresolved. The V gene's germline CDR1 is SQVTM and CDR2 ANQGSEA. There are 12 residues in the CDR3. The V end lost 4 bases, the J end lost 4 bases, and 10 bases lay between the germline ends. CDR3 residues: CSVVGISYGYTF. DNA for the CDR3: TGCAGCGTTGTGGGTATCAGCTATGGCTACACCTTC. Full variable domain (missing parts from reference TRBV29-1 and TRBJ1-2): SAVISQKPSRDICQRGTSLTIQCQVDSQVTMMFWYRQQPGQSLTLIATANQGSEATYESGFVIDKFPISRPNLTFSTLTVSNMSPEDSSIYLCSVVGISYGYTFGSGTRLTVV.

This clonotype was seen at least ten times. CDR3 bases: TGCGCCAGCAGCCAAGGAAATAGGGACATTTCCTACAATGAGCAGTTCTTC. This translates into CASSQGNRDISYNEQFF. This chain uses TRBV4-1 with TRBJ2-1; the D gene is possibly TRBD1 (6 bases). CDR1 and CDR2 from the germline V gene are MGHRA and YSYEKL. V lost 1 base and J 1 base, leaving 14 bases between the germline ends. This CDR3 has 17 amino acids.

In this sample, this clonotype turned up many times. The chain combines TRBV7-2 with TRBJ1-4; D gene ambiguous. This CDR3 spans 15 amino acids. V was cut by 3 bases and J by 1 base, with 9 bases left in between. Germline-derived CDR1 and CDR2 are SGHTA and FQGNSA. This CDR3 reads CASSFPRGTNEKLFF. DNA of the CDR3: TGTGCCAGCAGCTTCCCACGGGGAACTAATGAAAAACTGTTTTTT.

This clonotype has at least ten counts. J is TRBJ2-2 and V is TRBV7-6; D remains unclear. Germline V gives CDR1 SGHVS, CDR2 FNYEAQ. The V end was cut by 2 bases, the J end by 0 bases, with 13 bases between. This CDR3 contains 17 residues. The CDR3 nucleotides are TGTGCCAGCAGCTTACCTCGTCGGCAGTCGAACACCGGGGAGCTGTTTTTT. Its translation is CASSLPRRQSNTGELFF.

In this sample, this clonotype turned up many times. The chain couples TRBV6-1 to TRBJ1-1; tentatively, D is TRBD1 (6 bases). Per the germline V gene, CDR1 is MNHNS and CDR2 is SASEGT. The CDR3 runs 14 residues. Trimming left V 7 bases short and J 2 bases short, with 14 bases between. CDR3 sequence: CASTVFRGNTEAFF. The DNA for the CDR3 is TGTGCCAGCACTGTCTTCAGGGGCAACACTGAAGCTTTCTTT.

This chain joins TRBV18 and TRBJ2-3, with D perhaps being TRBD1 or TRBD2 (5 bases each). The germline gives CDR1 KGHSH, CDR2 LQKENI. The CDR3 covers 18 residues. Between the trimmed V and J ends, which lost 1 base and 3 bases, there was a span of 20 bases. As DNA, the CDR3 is TGTGCCAGCTCACCACGTTCGTCCCCGGGACGTATTACAGATACGCAGTATTTT. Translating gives CASSPRSSPGRITDTQYF.